This TCR beta chain was observed in a study of cytomegalovirus exposure and HLA in healthy donors. V was clipped by 2 bases and J by 7 bases; unmatched bases: 10. The germline V gene encodes CDR1 SGHDT and CDR2 YYEEEE. The CDR3 consists of 16 residues. The PCR contained 60 Vbeta and 13 Jbeta primers. The repertoire was sequenced with immunoSEQ multiplex PCR; TCRdb's copy has only in-frame clones and lacks some. Altogether 100,000 or so clones are present, under 80% being singletons, with the ten largest covering 8.6%. This receptor was taken from a woman aged 40-49 years in good health and CMV-seropositive. What was sequenced was PBMCs. This chain links TRBV5-6 with TRBJ2-1; 9 bases map to TRBD2. Here the CDR3 DNA reads TGTGCCAGCAGCTTCTTCCCGGCGGGGGGGCCAAATGAGCAGTTCTTC. Translating gives CASSFFPAGGPNEQFF.